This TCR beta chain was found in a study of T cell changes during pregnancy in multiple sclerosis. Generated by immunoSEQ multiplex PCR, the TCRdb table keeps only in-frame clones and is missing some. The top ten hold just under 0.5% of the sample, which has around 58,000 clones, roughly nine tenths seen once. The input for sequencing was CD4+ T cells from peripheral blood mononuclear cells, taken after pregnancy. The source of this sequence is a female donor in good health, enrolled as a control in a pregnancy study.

CDR3 bases: TGTGCCAGCAGCTTAAGCGGCGGGGGGACCTACAATGAGCAGTTCTTC. Protein sequence: CASSLSGGGTYNEQFF. The chain employs TRBV7-8 and TRBJ2-1; 8 nucleotides match TRBD2. This CDR3 is 16 amino acids long. Germline V lookup: CDR1 SGHVS, CDR2 FQNEAQ. V dropped 2 bases and J dropped 2; count of bases not matched to a gene: 5.